The entry below gives a single T cell receptor (beta chain) sequence along with its context. Its antigen is unknown. This sample was taken from a study of blood T cells in healthy people across ages. Regarding the study as a whole: Roughly linearly, TCR beta diversity per million T cells fell as age increased.

It was with a sample-barcoded 5' primer and a J-beta primer mix that a second PCR of roughly 6 to 11 cycles was run. Using its own MiXCR run on the 5' RACE reads, TCRdb lists one record per CDR3 protein. The sample has about 800,000 distinct CDR3 sequences; 58% are singletons. The CDR3 is 15 amino acids. Germline CDR1 is SGHTA and CDR2 is FQGNSA. Deletions cut 6 bases from V and 0 bases from J, with 13 bases between. The TCR sequence derives from a man younger than 40 in good health. The sequenced material came from blood. This rearrangement joins TRBV7-2 to TRBJ2-3, with unresolved D. The CDR3 region has the DNA TGTGCCAGCAGTTCCGGGCCGACTAGCACAGATACGCAGTATTTT. The encoded protein is CASSSGPTSTDTQYF. The entire variable domain, with the rest obtained from reference TRBV7-2 and TRBJ2-3, is as follows: GAGVSQSPSNKVTEKGKDVELRCDPISGHTALYWYRQSLGQGLEFLIYFQGNSAPDKSGLPSDRFSAERTGGSVSTLTIQRTQQEDSAVYLCASSSGPTSTDTQYFGPGTRLTVL.